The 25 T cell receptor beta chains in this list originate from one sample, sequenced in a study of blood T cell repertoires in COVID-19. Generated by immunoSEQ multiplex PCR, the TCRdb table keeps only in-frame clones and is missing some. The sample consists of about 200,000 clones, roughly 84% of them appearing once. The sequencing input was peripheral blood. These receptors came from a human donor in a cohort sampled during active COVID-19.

CDR3 protein: CASCLLRGTEAFF. In DNA form, the CDR3 reads TGTGCCAGCTGTCTCCTTAGGGGCACTGAAGCTTTCTTT. The chain is built from TRBV7-2 and TRBJ1-1; tentative D call: TRBD1 (5 bases). The V gene lost 8 bases and the J gene lost 4 bases, with 14 bases spanning the gap. The CDR3 loop spans 13 amino acids. Per germline, CDR1 SGHTA and CDR2 FQGNSA.

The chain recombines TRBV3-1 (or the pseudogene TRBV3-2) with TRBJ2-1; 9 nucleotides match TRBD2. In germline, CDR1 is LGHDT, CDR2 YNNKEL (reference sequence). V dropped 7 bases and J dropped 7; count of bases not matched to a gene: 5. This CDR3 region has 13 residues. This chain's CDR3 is CASKAGGLNEQFF. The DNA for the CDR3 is TGTGCCAGCAAGGCGGGAGGGCTAAATGAGCAGTTCTTC.

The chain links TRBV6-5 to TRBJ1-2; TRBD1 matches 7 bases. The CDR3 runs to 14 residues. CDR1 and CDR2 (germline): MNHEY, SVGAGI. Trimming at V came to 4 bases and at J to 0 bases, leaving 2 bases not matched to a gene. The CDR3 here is CASSWGQTNYGYTF. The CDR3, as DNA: TGTGCCAGCAGTTGGGGACAGACTAACTATGGCTACACCTTC.

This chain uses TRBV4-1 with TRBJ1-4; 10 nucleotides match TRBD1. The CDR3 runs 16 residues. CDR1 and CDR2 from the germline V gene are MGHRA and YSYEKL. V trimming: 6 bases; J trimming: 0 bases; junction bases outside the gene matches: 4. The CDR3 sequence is CASRPGTGATNEKLFF. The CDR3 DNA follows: TGCGCCAGCAGACCCGGGACAGGGGCAACTAATGAAAAACTGTTTTTT.

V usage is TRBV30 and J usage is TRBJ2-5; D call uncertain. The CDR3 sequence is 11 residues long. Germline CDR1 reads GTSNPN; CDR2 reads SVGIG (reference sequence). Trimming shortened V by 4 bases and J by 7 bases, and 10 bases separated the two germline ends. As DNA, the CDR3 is TGTGCCTGGACGTGGAGTGGGACCCAGTACTTC. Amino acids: CAWTWSGTQYF. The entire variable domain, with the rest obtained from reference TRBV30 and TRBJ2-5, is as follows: SQTIHQWPATLVQPVGSPLSLECTVEGTSNPNLYWYRQAAGRGLQLLFYSVGIGQISSEVPQNLSASRPQDRQFILSSKKLLLSDSGFYLCAWTWSGTQYFGPGTRLLVL.

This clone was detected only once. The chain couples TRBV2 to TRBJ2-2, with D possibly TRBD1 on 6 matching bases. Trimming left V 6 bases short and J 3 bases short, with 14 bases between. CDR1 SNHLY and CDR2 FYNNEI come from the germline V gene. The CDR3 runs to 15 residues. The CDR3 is CASRGQGLDTGELFF. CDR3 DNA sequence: TGTGCCAGCAGAGGCCAGGGGCTGGACACCGGGGAGCTGTTTTTT.

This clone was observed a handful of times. The CDR3 loop is CASSLEPNRGEGYTF. Written as DNA, the CDR3 is TGTGCCAGCAGCTTAGAGCCGAACAGGGGGGAGGGCTACACCTTC. The rearrangement joins TRBV7-8 to TRBJ1-2, with 8 bases fitting TRBD1. Trimming at V came to 1 base and at J to 8 bases, leaving 9 bases not matched to a gene. This CDR3 is 15 amino acids long. Germline CDR1 and CDR2: SGHVS and FQNEAQ.

CDR3 nucleotides: TGTGCCAGCAGCCAACGAACAGGGAACGTTGCCGATACGCAGTATTTT. It yields the protein CASSQRTGNVADTQYF. The V and J genes are TRBV4-2 and TRBJ2-3, with a weak D call TRBD1 (6 bases). V lost 2 bases and J 6 bases, leaving 18 bases between the germline ends. This CDR3 is built from 16 residues. Germline V gene data show CDR1 as LGHNA and CDR2 as YNFKEQ.

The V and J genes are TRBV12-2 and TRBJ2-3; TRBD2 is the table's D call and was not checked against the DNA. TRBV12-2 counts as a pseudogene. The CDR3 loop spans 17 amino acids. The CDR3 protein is CASRTPLQRASTDTQYF. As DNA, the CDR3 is TGTGCAAGTCGCACACCCCTCCAGCGGGCGAGCACAGATACGCAGTATTTT.

The CDR3 sequence is CASSPYSGSHNEQFF. The CDR3 DNA follows: TGTGCCAGCAGCCCCTATAGCGGGAGTCACAATGAGCAGTTCTTC. The gene calls are TRBV11-2 and TRBJ2-1; 9 positions agree with TRBD2. V lost 5 bases to trimming and J lost 5 bases; unmatched junction nucleotides: 7. This CDR3 is 15 amino acids long. Germline values: CDR1 SGHAT, CDR2 FQNNGV.

CDR3 DNA sequence: TGTGCCAGCAGCTTGGGTGACAGGGCTAATAATTCACCCCTCCACTTT. Protein: CASSLGDRANNSPLHF. V is TRBV5-5 and J is TRBJ1-6; 7 positions agree with TRBD1. The CDR3 covers 16 residues. Germline-derived CDR1 and CDR2 are SGHKS and YYEKEE (reference sequence). V dropped 0 bases and J dropped 5; count of bases not matched to a gene: 5.

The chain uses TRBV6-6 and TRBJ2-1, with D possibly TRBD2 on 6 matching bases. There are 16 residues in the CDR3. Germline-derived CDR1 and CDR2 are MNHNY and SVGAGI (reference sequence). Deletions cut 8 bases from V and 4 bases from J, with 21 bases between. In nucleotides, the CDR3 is TGTGCCAGCCTCATGGGGCGGGAAGGTAAATACAATGAGCAGTTCTTC. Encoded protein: CASLMGREGKYNEQFF.

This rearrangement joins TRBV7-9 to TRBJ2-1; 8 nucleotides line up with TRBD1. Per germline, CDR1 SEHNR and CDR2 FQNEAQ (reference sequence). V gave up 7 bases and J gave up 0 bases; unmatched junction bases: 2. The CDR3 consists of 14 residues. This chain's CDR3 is CASNGQGSYNEQFF. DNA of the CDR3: TGTGCCAGCAACGGACAGGGCTCCTACAATGAGCAGTTCTTC.

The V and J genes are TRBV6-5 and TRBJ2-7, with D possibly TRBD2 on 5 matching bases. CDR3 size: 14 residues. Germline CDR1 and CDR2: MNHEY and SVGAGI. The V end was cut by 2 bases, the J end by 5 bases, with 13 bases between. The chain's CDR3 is CASSYGQSRDEQYF. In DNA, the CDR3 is TGTGCCAGCAGTTACGGGCAGTCGAGGGACGAGCAGTACTTC.

This CDR3 is CASSSRLAGGGTQYF. The CDR3 bases are TGCGCCAGCAGCTCCAGACTAGCGGGAGGCGGTACGCAGTATTTT. V is TRBV5-1 and J is TRBJ2-3, with 13 bases identical to TRBD2. This CDR3 comprises 15 residues. Germline values: CDR1 SGHRS, CDR2 YFSETQ. Trimming cost V 3 bases and J 8 bases; bases outside gene matches: 6.

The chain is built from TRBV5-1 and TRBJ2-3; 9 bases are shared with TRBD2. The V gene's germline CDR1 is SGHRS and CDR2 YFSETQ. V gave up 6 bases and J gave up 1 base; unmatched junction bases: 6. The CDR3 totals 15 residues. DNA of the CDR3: TGCGCCAGCACCGAGACTAGCGGTGGCACAGATACGCAGTATTTT. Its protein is CASTETSGGTDTQYF.

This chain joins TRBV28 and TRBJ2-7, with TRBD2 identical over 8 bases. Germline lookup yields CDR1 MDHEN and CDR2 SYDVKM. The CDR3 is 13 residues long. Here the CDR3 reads CVTKRGPTYEQYF. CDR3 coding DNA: TGTGTCACCAAGCGGGGGCCTACCTACGAGCAGTACTTC.

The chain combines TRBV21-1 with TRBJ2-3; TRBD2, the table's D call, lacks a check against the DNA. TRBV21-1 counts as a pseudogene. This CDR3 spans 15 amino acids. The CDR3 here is CASSKVGGSTDTQYF. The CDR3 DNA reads TGTGCCAGCAGCAAAGTTGGCGGATCCACAGATACGCAGTATTTT.

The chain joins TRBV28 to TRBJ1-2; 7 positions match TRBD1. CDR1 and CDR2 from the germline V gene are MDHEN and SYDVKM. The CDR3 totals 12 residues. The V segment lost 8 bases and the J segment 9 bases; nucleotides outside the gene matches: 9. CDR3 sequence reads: CASQQGSLRYTF. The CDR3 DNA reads TGTGCCAGCCAACAGGGGTCGCTTCGCTACACCTTC.

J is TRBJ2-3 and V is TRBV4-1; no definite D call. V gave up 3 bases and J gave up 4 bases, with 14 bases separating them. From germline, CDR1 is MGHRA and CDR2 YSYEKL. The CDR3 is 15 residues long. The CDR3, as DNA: TGCGCCAGCAGCCATATGTTCGGTAACCCAGATACGCAGTATTTT. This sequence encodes CASSHMFGNPDTQYF.

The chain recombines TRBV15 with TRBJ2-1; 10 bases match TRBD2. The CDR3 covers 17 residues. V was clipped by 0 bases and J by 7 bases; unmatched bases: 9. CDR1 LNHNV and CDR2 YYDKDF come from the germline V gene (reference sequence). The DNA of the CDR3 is TGTGCCACCAGCAGAGATTTGGCTAGCGGGAGTTCGAATGAGCAGTTCTTC. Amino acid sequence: CATSRDLASGSSNEQFF. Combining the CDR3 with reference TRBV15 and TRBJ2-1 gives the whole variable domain DAMVIQNPRYQVTQFGKPVTLSCSQTLNHNVMYWYQQKSSQAPKLLFHYYDKDFNNEADTPDNFQSRRPNTSFCFLDIRSPGLGDTAMYLCATSRDLASGSSNEQFFGPGTRLTVL.

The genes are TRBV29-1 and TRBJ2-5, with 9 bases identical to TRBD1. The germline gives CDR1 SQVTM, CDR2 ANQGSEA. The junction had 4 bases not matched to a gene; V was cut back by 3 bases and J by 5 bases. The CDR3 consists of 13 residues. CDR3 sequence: CSVDTGGDETQYF. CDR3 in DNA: TGCAGCGTTGATACAGGGGGCGATGAGACCCAGTACTTC.

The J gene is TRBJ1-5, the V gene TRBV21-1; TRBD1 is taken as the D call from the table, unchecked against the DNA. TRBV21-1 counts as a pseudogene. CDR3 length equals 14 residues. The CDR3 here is CASSGVQGVSSQHF. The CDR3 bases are TGTGCCAGCAGCGGGGTACAGGGGGTTTCGTCCCAGCATTTT.

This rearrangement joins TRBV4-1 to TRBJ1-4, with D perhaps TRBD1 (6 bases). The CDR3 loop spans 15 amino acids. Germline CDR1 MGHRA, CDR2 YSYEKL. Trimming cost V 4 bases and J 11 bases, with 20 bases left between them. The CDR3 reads CASSRTGPDMVKLFF. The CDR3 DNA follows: TGCGCCAGCAGCCGAACAGGGCCCGACATGGTTAAACTGTTTTTT.

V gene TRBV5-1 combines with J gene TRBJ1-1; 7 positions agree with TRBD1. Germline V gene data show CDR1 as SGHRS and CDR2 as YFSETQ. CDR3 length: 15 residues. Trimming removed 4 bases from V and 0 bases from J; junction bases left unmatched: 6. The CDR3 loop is CASSRGQSMNTEAFF. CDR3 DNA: TGCGCCAGCAGCAGGGGACAGAGCATGAACACTGAAGCTTTCTTT.